This TCR beta chain was found in a study of monozygotic twins with inflammatory bowel disease. TCRdb reworked the 5' RACE reads into one entry per CDR3 protein, no DNA. The sample data list around 410,000 distinct CDR3 sequences. The germline gives CDR1 SGHTA, CDR2 FQGNSA. The CDR3 covers 13 residues. On this clonotype: What it binds is unknown.

The study's findings and limits: For repertoire similarity, concordant twins did not differ from discordant twins, possibly because power was limited.

The material sequenced was blood. V and J are TRBV7-2 and TRBJ2-5; TCRdb calls TRBD2, which cannot be checked without DNA. The TCR was taken from a human donor with ulcerative colitis or Crohn's disease, or a healthy co-twin of an affected twin (not recorded which). CDR3 loop: CASSPIPAETQYF. The whole variable domain, remainder taken from reference TRBV7-2 and TRBJ2-5, is GAGVSQSPSNKVTEKGKDVELRCDPISGHTALYWYRQSLGQGLEFLIYFQGNSAPDKSGLPSDRFSAERTGGSVSTLTIQRTQQEDSAVYLCASSPIPAETQYFGPGTRLLVL.